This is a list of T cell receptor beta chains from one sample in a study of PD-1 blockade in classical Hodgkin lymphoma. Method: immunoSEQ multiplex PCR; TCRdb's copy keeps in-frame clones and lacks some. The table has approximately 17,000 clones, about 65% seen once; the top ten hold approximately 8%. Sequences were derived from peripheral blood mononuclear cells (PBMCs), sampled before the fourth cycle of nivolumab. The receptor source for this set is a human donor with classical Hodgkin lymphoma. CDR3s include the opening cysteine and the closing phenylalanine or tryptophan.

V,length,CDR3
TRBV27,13,CTSSPTPGGAQHF
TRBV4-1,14,CASSQALGYNEQFF
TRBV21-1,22,CASSKRPGQGGCGGEIGDTQYF
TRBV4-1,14,CASSHGGSYNEQFF
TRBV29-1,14,CSVERSGGQFKQFF
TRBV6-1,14,CASSEVGQNEKLFF
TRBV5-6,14,CASSLWGRNQPQHF
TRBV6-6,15,CASSPASGSSDEQFF
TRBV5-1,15,CASSLDGRSTGELFF
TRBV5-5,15,CASSVTSGRGDEQFF
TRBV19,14,CASSIPWGFNEQFF
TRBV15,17,CATSRDLAGGAYTEAFF